Listed below are T cell receptor beta chains from one sample, sequenced in a study of T cell responses to AZD1222 COVID-19 vaccine. The repertoire was sequenced with immunoSEQ multiplex PCR; TCRdb's copy has only in-frame clones and lacks some. The sample shows 95,000 to 150,000 clones, approximately 84% of them seen only once. This specimen consisted of peripheral blood, obtained on day 0 of AZD1222 vaccination. These TCRs come from an adult in good health. The CDR3 runs from the conserved cysteine through the conserved F or W. Fields, in order: D gene, clone size, V gene, J gene, CDR3 DNA, CDR3 protein. The D gene is left open where the match is weak. Clone size is shown for a subset of rows, as once, few, many or a class of expanded clone.

D: -
size: -
V: TRBV12-3/TRBV12-4
J: TRBJ2-4
DNA: TGTGCCAGTTCCTTAGCCAAAAACATTCAGTACTTC
CDR3: CASSLAKNIQYF

D: -
size: -
V: TRBV9
J: TRBJ2-1
DNA: TGTGCCAGCAGCCGTGGCGACCCGGAGGAGGGTGAGCAGTTCTTC
CDR3: CASSRGDPEEGEQFF

D: TRBD2
size: few
V: TRBV24-1
J: TRBJ2-3
DNA: TGTGCCACCAGTGATTTCTCGGCTAGCGGGAGCCTTGATACGCAGTATTTT
CDR3: CATSDFSASGSLDTQYF

D: TRBD1
size: few
V: TRBV6-1
J: TRBJ2-7
DNA: TGTGCCAGCAGTGAAGGAACAGGGGGGACCTACGAGCAGTACTTC
CDR3: CASSEGTGGTYEQYF

D: TRBD1
size: -
V: TRBV9
J: TRBJ2-6
DNA: TGTGCCAGCAGCCCCAGGACAGGGGCCCCCTCTGGGGCCAACGTCCTGACTTTC
CDR3: CASSPRTGAPSGANVLTF

D: -
size: -
V: TRBV5-1
J: TRBJ2-1
DNA: TGCGCCAGCAGCCGTGGGACTTCTTTAAATGAGCAGTTCTTC
CDR3: CASSRGTSLNEQFF

D: -
size: -
V: TRBV4-1
J: TRBJ1-2
DNA: TGCGCCAGCAGCCAAGATTTGGGGGGCGGACGTGGCTACACCTTC
CDR3: CASSQDLGGGRGYTF

D: TRBD1
size: once
V: TRBV19
J: TRBJ2-7
DNA: TGTGCCAGTACGACCGGGACAGGGTCCTACGAGCAGTACTTC
CDR3: CASTTGTGSYEQYF

D: -
size: few
V: TRBV2
J: TRBJ1-5
DNA: TGTGCCAGCAGGGGCCGTGGGTATAGCAATCAGCCCCAGCATTTT
CDR3: CASRGRGYSNQPQHF

D: -
size: -
V: TRBV28
J: TRBJ2-7
DNA: TGTGCCAGCAGTTTTGAGGACTACGAGCAGTACTTC
CDR3: CASSFEDYEQYF

D: TRBD2
size: -
V: TRBV25-1
J: TRBJ2-3
DNA: TGTGCCAGCAGTGAGGGACTAGCGGGGCCCACAGATACGCAGTATTTT
CDR3: CASSEGLAGPTDTQYF

D: -
size: -
V: TRBV7-9
J: TRBJ1-2
DNA: TGTGCCAGCAGCCGGGACTCTGCTGGCTACACCTTC
CDR3: CASSRDSAGYTF

D: TRBD1
size: -
V: TRBV5-4
J: TRBJ2-7
DNA: TGTGCCAGCAGCTTGGGGGACAGAGGACTCTACGAGCAGTACTTC
CDR3: CASSLGDRGLYEQYF

D: -
size: -
V: TRBV9
J: TRBJ1-2
DNA: TGTGCCAGCAGCTTAGAAGTAGGGCCCTATGGCTACACCTTC
CDR3: CASSLEVGPYGYTF

D: -
size: -
V: TRBV7-2
J: TRBJ1-2
DNA: TGTGCCAGCAGCCCCGGACATAAGGCGGGGGGCTACACCTTC
CDR3: CASSPGHKAGGYTF

D: -
size: few
V: TRBV5-4
J: TRBJ2-1
DNA: TGTGCCAGCAGGCGCCCAGGGAATGAGCAGTTCTTC
CDR3: CASRRPGNEQFF

D: -
size: -
V: TRBV6-4
J: TRBJ1-3
DNA: TGTGCCAGCAGTGATGACCATGGGAGCACCATATATTTT
CDR3: CASSDDHGSTIYF

D: -
size: once
V: TRBV28
J: TRBJ1-5
DNA: TGTGCCAGCAGTTTCCAGGGCTTGGGCCAGCATTTT
CDR3: CASSFQGLGQHF

D: -
size: -
V: TRBV18
J: TRBJ1-1
DNA: TGTGCCAGCTCACCAATGGAGGTGCATGGGGCTGAAGCTTTCTTT
CDR3: CASSPMEVHGAEAFF

D: TRBD1
size: once
V: TRBV30
J: TRBJ1-1
DNA: TGTGCCTGGAGCGCAGGCCAAGACAGGGGATGGATGAACACTGAAGCTTTCTTT
CDR3: CAWSAGQDRGWMNTEAFF

D: TRBD1
size: -
V: TRBV6-5
J: TRBJ2-7
DNA: TGTGCCAGCAGTTCCTCGGACAGGGAAGAGCAGTACTTC
CDR3: CASSSSDREEQYF

D: -
size: -
V: TRBV25-1
J: TRBJ2-2
DNA: TGTGCCAGCAGTTCGAAAATAGGGGTTACCGGGGAGCTGTTTTTT
CDR3: CASSSKIGVTGELFF

D: TRBD1
size: once
V: TRBV28
J: TRBJ2-4
DNA: TGTGCCAGCAGCCGGACAGGCGGCGGGAACATTCAGTACTTC
CDR3: CASSRTGGGNIQYF

D: -
size: -
V: TRBV29-1
J: TRBJ2-7
DNA: TGCAGCGCCGAAGAAGGGGCAGGGGCCGGTTACGAGCAGTACTTC
CDR3: CSAEEGAGAGYEQYF

D: -
size: -
V: TRBV28
J: TRBJ1-2
DNA: TGTGCCAGCAGGCACAGCCTCTATGGCTACACCTTC
CDR3: CASRHSLYGYTF

D: -
size: -
V: TRBV6-5
J: TRBJ1-2
DNA: TGTGCCAGCTCCTCCCCAGGTTATGGCTACACCTTC
CDR3: CASSSPGYGYTF

D: -
size: -
V: TRBV10-3
J: TRBJ2-1
DNA: TGTGCCATCAGCTCCGGGACTCTTTCCTACAATGAGCAGTTCTTC
CDR3: CAISSGTLSYNEQFF

D: -
size: -
V: TRBV7-9
J: TRBJ1-1
DNA: TGTGCCAGCAGCTCACTCTTGAACACTGAAGCTTTCTTT
CDR3: CASSSLLNTEAFF

D: TRBD1
size: -
V: TRBV28
J: TRBJ2-7
DNA: TGTGCCAGCGGGACAGGGACCTACGAGCAGTACTTC
CDR3: CASGTGTYEQYF

D: -
size: -
V: TRBV28
J: TRBJ1-2
DNA: TGTGCCAGCAGTCGGGGGGAGAACTATGGCTACACCTTC
CDR3: CASSRGENYGYTF

D: -
size: -
V: TRBV30
J: TRBJ1-3
DNA: TGTGCCTGGAGTGTACTGAACTTATACTCTGGAAACACCATATATTTT
CDR3: CAWSVLNLYSGNTIYF

D: -
size: -
V: TRBV2
J: TRBJ1-5
DNA: TGTGCCAGCAGTGAAACGGGAAGCAATCAGCCCCAGCATTTT
CDR3: CASSETGSNQPQHF

D: TRBD1
size: -
V: TRBV5-4
J: TRBJ2-3
DNA: TGTGCCAGCAGCTTGGGGGACAGGGGCACAGATACGCAGTATTTT
CDR3: CASSLGDRGTDTQYF

D: -
size: -
V: TRBV18
J: TRBJ1-2
DNA: TGTGCCAGCTCACAGGGGTCCCCCTATGGCTACACCTTC
CDR3: CASSQGSPYGYTF

D: -
size: -
V: TRBV12-3/TRBV12-4
J: TRBJ2-2
DNA: TGTGCCAGCACCATACCCTCCCACGGGGAGCTGTTTTTT
CDR3: CASTIPSHGELFF

D: TRBD1
size: -
V: TRBV5-1
J: TRBJ2-5
DNA: TGCGCCAGCAGCTTGGACAGGGGTGGAGAGACCCAGTACTTC
CDR3: CASSLDRGGETQYF

D: TRBD1
size: once
V: TRBV7-9
J: TRBJ1-2
DNA: TGTGCCAGCAGCTTAGGGCCAGGGGGCCGGTATGGCTACACCTTC
CDR3: CASSLGPGGRYGYTF